A single sample gave rise to the 27 T cell receptor beta chains below, sequenced in a study of post-analysis software for immune sequencing data. No antigens are known for them. Unique molecular identifiers were present in the TCR beta cDNA libraries. TCRdb reprocessed the PCR reads with MiXCR, giving one entry per CDR3 protein. Seen here are 380,000 or so distinct CDR3 sequences, 30% to 45% observed once, and the top ten hold around an eighth. Study outcomes and limitations: TRBV5-6, TRBV5-1 and TRBV20-1 were among 4 or 5 TRBV segments more frequent in patients than controls.

Specimen: blood. These receptor sequences come from a girl between 5 and 17 years old with multiple sclerosis.

The J gene is TRBJ1-1, the V gene TRBV6-5; D is uncertain. Trimming took off 7 bases at V and 5 bases at J, with 17 bases between the two ends. Germline CDR1 MNHEY, CDR2 SVGAGI. The CDR3 spans 14 residues. The CDR3 DNA sequence: TGTGCCAGCAACCGAGACGGTACTGGGACTGAAGCTTTCTTT. The encoded protein is CASNRDGTGTEAFF.

This clonotype was observed a handful of times. The V call is TRBV20-1, the J call TRBJ2-3; a possible D gene is TRBD2 (6 bases). Deletions cut 0 bases from V and 4 bases from J, with 17 bases between. Germline lookup yields CDR1 DFQATT and CDR2 SNEGSKA (reference sequence). CDR3 length: 16 amino acids. The CDR3 loop is CSARDGGRGGPDTQYF. DNA for the CDR3: TGCAGTGCTAGAGATGGAGGTCGGGGAGGTCCAGATACGCAGTATTTT.

This clonotype was seen a handful of times. The CDR3 coding sequence is TGTGCCAGCAGCTTATACGCGGGGCGATTCTACGAGCAGTACTTC. This encodes CASSLYAGRFYEQYF. The rearrangement uses TRBV7-3 and TRBJ2-7, with a tentative D call TRBD2 (6 bases). Germline V lookup: CDR1 SGHTA, CDR2 FQGTGA. This CDR3 comprises 15 residues. V was pared by 2 bases and J by 3 bases, with 14 bases between.

Only a few counts were recorded for this clonotype. The V call is TRBV12-3 or TRBV12-4, the J call TRBJ1-5; no clear D gene. The CDR3 is made up of 16 amino acids. Deletions cut 7 bases from V and 1 base from J, with 17 bases between. The CDR3 protein is CASTKGRSGSNQPQHF. The CDR3 bases are TGTGCCAGCACCAAAGGGAGGTCCGGGAGCAATCAGCCCCAGCATTTT.

As concerns this clonotype: Sequence at one end of the junction differs from germline and may be a read error. The J gene is TRBJ2-3, the V gene TRBV7-7; 8 bases align to TRBD2. The CDR3 totals 14 residues. The germline V gene encodes CDR1 SSHAT and CDR2 FNYEAQ (reference sequence). CDR3 residues: CASSFSGATDTQYF. The CDR3 region has the DNA TGTGCTAGCAGCTTTAGCGGGGCCACAGATACGCAGTATTTT.

This clonotype was detected only a few times. This chain uses TRBV3-1 with TRBJ2-3, with TRBD2 as a possible D gene (5 bases). The V end lost 1 base, the J end lost 0 bases, and 8 bases lay between the germline ends. Per germline, CDR1 LGHDT and CDR2 YNNKEL (reference sequence). CDR3 size: 15 residues. CDR3 region: CASSQAPGSTDTQYF. CDR3 coding DNA: TGTGCCAGCAGCCAAGCTCCGGGAAGCACAGATACGCAGTATTTT.

This clonotype was counted a few times. V and J are TRBV7-2 and TRBJ2-5; tentatively, D is TRBD2 (5 bases). The CDR3 sequence is 14 residues long. V was clipped by 1 base and J by 11 bases, with 17 bases between them. The germline CDR1 and CDR2 sequences are SGHTA and FQGNSA. CDR3 nucleotides: TGTGCCAGCAGCTTAGGGCCTCCGGCCGGGGAGCAGTACTTC. Its protein is CASSLGPPAGEQYF.

Here the CDR3 reads CASSVGDGYGYTF. The CDR3 bases are TGTGCCAGCTCGGTCGGGGACGGCTATGGCTACACCTTC. The chain is built from TRBV7-3 and TRBJ1-2; D perhaps matches TRBD1 (5 bases). With 8 bases removed from V and 4 bases from J, the gap between germline ends came to 14 bases. The length of the CDR3 is 13 residues. Germline loops: CDR1 SGHTA, CDR2 FQGTGA. Full variable domain (outside the CDR3, taken from reference TRBV7-3 and TRBJ1-2): GAGVSQTPSNKVTEKGKYVELRCDPISGHTALYWYRQSLGQGPEFLIYFQGTGAADDSGLPNDRFFAVRPEGSVSTLKIQRTERGDSAVYLCASSVGDGYGYTFGSGTRLTVV.

This clonotype was seen a handful of times. This sequence joins TRBV7-9 and TRBJ2-7; D not resolved. The germline V gene encodes CDR1 SEHNR and CDR2 FQNEAQ (reference sequence). The CDR3 covers 13 residues. Between the trimmed V and J ends, which lost 0 bases and 5 bases, there was a span of 8 bases. CDR3 bases: TGTGCCAGCAGCTTAGCAATGGGAAACGAGCAGTACTTC. Protein sequence: CASSLAMGNEQYF.

J is TRBJ2-7 and V is TRBV28, with TRBD1 identical over 8 bases. The J call may be faulty, since TRBJ2-5 better matches the DNA end. The germline gives CDR1 MDHEN, CDR2 SYDVKM. The CDR3 is 13 amino acids. CDR3 in DNA: TGTGCCAGCAACCCCGGACAGGGCGAGACCCAGTACTTC. This sequence encodes CASNPGQGETQYF.

At least ten counts were recorded for this clonotype. CDR3 DNA: TGTGCCAGCAGTTTATCATCCGGCGCCTCGCTCTACGAGCAGTACTTC. It yields the protein CASSLSSGASLYEQYF. The V call is TRBV28, the J call TRBJ2-7; the D is unclear. The germline CDR1 and CDR2 sequences are MDHEN and SYDVKM. This CDR3 has 16 amino acids. The V gene lost 1 base and the J gene lost 3 bases, with 16 bases spanning the gap.

The CDR3 reads CASGLVIADTQYF. The CDR3 nucleotides are TGTGCTAGTGGTTTGGTAATCGCAGATACGCAGTATTTT. This sequence joins TRBV12-5 and TRBJ2-3; D ambiguous. Per germline, CDR1 LGHNT and CDR2 FRNRAP. The V gene lost 0 bases and the J gene lost 4 bases, with 5 bases spanning the gap. This CDR3 spans 13 amino acids.

CDR3 bases: TGCAGTGCTGTACCACTGGGTAGCGGGGGCTCTCTCGAGCAGTACTTC. Protein product: CSAVPLGSGGSLEQYF. This chain connects TRBV20-1 to TRBJ2-7; 9 positions agree with TRBD2. Germline V gene lookup returns CDR1 DFQATT and CDR2 SNEGSKA (reference sequence). The CDR3 loop spans 16 amino acids. V was pared by 5 bases and J by 6 bases, with 17 bases of the junction left unmatched.

The chain uses TRBV6-8 and TRBJ2-5, with 8 positions matching TRBD2. The CDR3 sequence is 14 residues long. Trimming removed 6 bases from V and 2 bases from J; junction bases left unmatched: 5. CDR1 MNHGY and CDR2 SAAAGT come from the germline V gene. The CDR3 sequence is CASRGGGTQETQYF. The CDR3, as DNA: TGTGCCAGCAGGGGCGGGGGGACTCAAGAGACCCAGTACTTC.

This clonotype was seen only a few times. The CDR3 spells CASSHVKRNEQFF. CDR3 coding DNA: TGCGCCAGCAGCCATGTAAAAAGGAATGAGCAGTTCTTC. This sequence joins TRBV4-1 and TRBJ2-1; D is undetermined. Germline CDR1 reads MGHRA; CDR2 reads YSYEKL. CDR3 length: 13 residues. V was shortened by 3 bases and J by 7 bases, with 10 bases between the two germline ends.

The chain carries TRBV12-3 or TRBV12-4 and TRBJ2-1; D not resolved. V lost 3 bases and J 3 bases, leaving 6 bases between the germline ends. This CDR3 region has 13 residues. The CDR3, as DNA: TGTGCCAGCAGTTTTGCCTACTACAATGAGCAGTTCTTC. Amino acid sequence: CASSFAYYNEQFF.

The chain joins TRBV28 to TRBJ2-7; D possibly uses TRBD1 or TRBD2 (5 bases each). Germline loops: CDR1 MDHEN, CDR2 SYDVKM. This CDR3 is 17 amino acids long. Deletions cut 3 bases from V and 0 bases from J, with 18 bases between. DNA for the CDR3: TGTGCCAGCAGTTTCTGGGACGACAGCGATAGCTCCTACGAGCAGTACTTC. It yields the protein CASSFWDDSDSSYEQYF.

This clonotype was counted a few times. This chain connects TRBV28 to TRBJ2-7; the D is unclear. CDR1 is MDHEN, CDR2 SYDVKM, per germline. V dropped 4 bases and J dropped 7 bases, with 8 bases sitting between them. There are 11 residues in the CDR3. CDR3 sequence (DNA): TGTGCCAGCAGTTCTTCTAGGGAGCAGTACTTC. Translated: CASSSSREQYF.

This clonotype was seen more than once but under ten times. The V call is TRBV10-2, the J call TRBJ2-4; TRBD1 matches 7 bases. V lost 4 bases, J lost 9 bases, and 12 bases stayed unmatched. Germline V CDR1 and CDR2: WSHSY, SAAADI. The CDR3 consists of 15 residues. The CDR3 nucleotides are TGCGCCAGCAGTGCCCCCCGCACAGGGGACGGCATTCAGTACTTC. It yields the protein CASSAPRTGDGIQYF.

V and J are TRBV20-1 and TRBJ1-2; the match to TRBD1 covers 7 bases. From germline, CDR1 is DFQATT and CDR2 SNEGSKA (reference sequence). The V segment lost 6 bases and the J segment 4 bases; nucleotides outside the gene matches: 11. This CDR3 comprises 14 residues. The CDR3 coding sequence is TGCAGTGCCCCCAGACAGGGAAGCTCCTATGGCTACACCTTC. Translated: CSAPRQGSSYGYTF.

This clonotype was seen just once. The chain uses TRBV11-2 and TRBJ1-4, with D tentatively TRBD1 (5 bases). Germline values: CDR1 SGHAT, CDR2 FQNNGV. The CDR3 totals 16 residues. Trimming removed 5 bases at V and 5 bases at J, with 18 bases between. CDR3 bases: TGTGCCAGCAGCCGGGGGGAGCCCCTGTGGAATGAAAAACTGTTTTTT. Encoded protein: CASSRGEPLWNEKLFF.

Here the CDR3 reads CATILGTEAGELFF. The CDR3 DNA sequence: TGTGCCACCATCCTCGGGACCGAGGCCGGGGAGCTGTTTTTT. This chain connects TRBV6-2 or TRBV6-3 to TRBJ2-2, with D possibly called TRBD1 or TRBD2 (5 bases each). CDR1 and CDR2 (germline): MNHEY, SVGEGT. The CDR3 loop spans 14 amino acids. With 10 bases removed from V and 6 bases from J, the gap between germline ends came to 18 bases.

The chain carries TRBV5-1 and TRBJ2-1; D may be TRBD2 (6 bases). This CDR3 region has 12 residues. CDR1 and CDR2 from the germline V gene are SGHRS and YFSETQ. Trimming removed 5 bases from V and 12 bases from J, with 15 bases in between. The CDR3 DNA reads as TGCGCCAGCAGGGACTACCAGAACGGGCAGTTCTTC. Residues: CASRDYQNGQFF.

Comment on this clonotype: Sequence at one end of the junction differs from germline and may be a read error. The gene calls are TRBV7-2 and TRBJ2-1, with D uncertain. The CDR3 totals 13 residues. The germline V gene encodes CDR1 SGHTA and CDR2 FQGNSA. CDR3 sequence: CASKTPTYNEQFF. For the CDR3, the DNA is TGTGCCAGCAAGACGCCGACCTACAATGAACAGTTCTTC. Looking up the rest from reference TRBV7-2 and TRBJ2-1 gives the full variable domain: GAGVSQSPSNKVTEKGKDVELRCDPISGHTALYWYRQSLGQGLEFLIYFQGNSAPDKSGLPSDRFSAERTGGSVSTLTIQRTQQEDSAVYLCASKTPTYNEQFFGPGTRLTVL.

The rearrangement links TRBV7-2 to TRBJ2-7, with 9 bases lining up with TRBD2. CDR3 length: 16 residues. Germline CDR1 reads SGHTA; CDR2 reads FQGNSA. V was clipped by 1 base and J by 2 bases; unmatched bases: 6. This chain's CDR3 is CASSLVAGASTYEQYF. The CDR3 DNA reads as TGTGCCAGCAGCTTAGTAGCGGGGGCAAGCACCTACGAGCAGTACTTC.

The chain links TRBV4-1 to TRBJ1-2; no definite D call. Germline-derived CDR1 and CDR2 are MGHRA and YSYEKL. V shed 6 bases and J shed 6 bases, with 26 bases lying between them. CDR3 length equals 17 residues. DNA for the CDR3: TGCGCCAGCAGACCGACCATTCCGACACCGCGGGTGGATGGCTACACCTTC. Its protein is CASRPTIPTPRVDGYTF.

The chain carries TRBV4-1 and TRBJ2-4, with 11 positions matching TRBD2. The tail of the sequence fits TRBJ2-5 better, so the J call may be wrong. Per germline, CDR1 MGHRA and CDR2 YSYEKL. The CDR3 loop spans 16 amino acids. The CDR3 spells CASSQALAGAQETQYF. DNA for the CDR3: TGCGCCAGCAGCCAGGCACTAGCGGGGGCTCAAGAGACCCAGTACTTC.